This T cell receptor beta chain was recovered during a study of cytomegalovirus exposure and HLA in healthy donors. Study outcomes and limitations: The study carried out a later analysis of TCR beta sequences. It associated under 20,000 of them with specific HLA alleles at a false discovery rate of 0.05. It has been reported that TCR beta sequences accurately predicted the HLA-A and HLA-B alleles of most subjects. Follow-up analysis found HLA locus-dependent TCR association rates, highest for DRB1 and lowest for HLA-C. When presence/absence was analysed, sequencing depth was taken to be roughly uniform across donors.

60 Vbeta and 13 Jbeta primers were used in PCR. Libraries were prepared by immunoSEQ multiplex PCR; TCRdb keeps only in-frame clonotypes and omits some of them. This table has about 140,000 clones, approximately 79% appearing once. Concerning this clone: The target antigen is unknown.

The CDR3 sequence is 11 residues long. V lost 0 bases to trimming and J lost 10 bases, with 7 bases between them. Germline CDR1 reads DFQATT; CDR2 reads SNEGSKA (reference sequence). The rearrangement joins TRBV20-1 to TRBJ2-1; D is uncertain. The sequence was collected from a female donor in good health and CMV-seronegative. Source material: PBMCs. In DNA form, the CDR3 reads TGCAGTGCTAGAGAGGCGGCGGAGCAGTTCTTC. It encodes CSAREAAEQFF.